The 26 T cell receptor beta chains below all came from one sample that was sequenced in a study of a mutant IDH1 vaccine in newly diagnosed glioma. What these receptors recognize is not known. Sample time point: week 35, safety follow-up. A single vaccine dose contained 300 ug of mutant IDH1 20-mer peptide, and topical imiquimod was used with it. This table comes from immunoSEQ multiplex PCR, and its TCRdb copy is limited to in-frame clones, with some not included. In the table there are 42,000 or so clones, 75% to 85% of which are singletons. Sample: PBMCs, taken from a glioma patient whose treatment included an IDH1 peptide vaccine. The receptor set was obtained from a woman between 45 and 60 years old with glioma.

The chain uses TRBV5-1 and TRBJ1-3, with D tentatively TRBD1 (5 bases). CDR3 length: 12 amino acids. Trimming took off 7 bases at V and 4 bases at J, with 9 bases between the two ends. Germline-derived CDR1 and CDR2 are SGHRS and YFSETQ. The CDR3 is CASRDEGNTIYF. The CDR3 DNA follows: TGCGCCAGCCGGGACGAAGGAAACACCATATATTTT.

The genes are TRBV6-1 and TRBJ2-7; 10 nucleotides match TRBD1. Germline values: CDR1 MNHNS, CDR2 SASEGT. The ends lost 8 bases at V and 6 bases at J; junction bases unmatched: 13. The CDR3 sequence is 15 residues long. The CDR3 reads CASLTGTGARREQYF. The CDR3 DNA follows: TGTGCCAGCTTAACTGGGACAGGGGCTCGGCGCGAGCAGTACTTC.

V gene TRBV6-1 combines with J gene TRBJ1-6, with D perhaps TRBD1 (5 bases). The CDR3 covers 15 residues. Trimming stripped 3 bases from V and 7 bases from J, with 13 bases between. Germline V gene lookup returns CDR1 MNHNS and CDR2 SASEGT. CDR3 in DNA: TGTGCCAGCAGTGATGGGGGGGGTGCGAATTCACCCCTCCACTTT. Translation: CASSDGGGANSPLHF.

The chain couples TRBV2 to TRBJ2-1; TRBD2 matches at 9 bases. Per germline, CDR1 SNHLY and CDR2 FYNNEI. CDR3 length equals 14 residues. The V gene end was trimmed by 8 bases and the J gene end by 12 bases; junction bases not matched to a gene: 14. The CDR3 DNA is TGTGCCAGCGCGATATCCGGGACTAGCTTGTGGCAGTTCTTC. It codes for CASAISGTSLWQFF. The variable domain in full, completed from reference TRBV2 and TRBJ2-1, reads EPEVTQTPSHQVTQMGQEVILRCVPISNHLYFYWYRQILGQKVEFLVSFYNNEISEKSEIFDDQFSVERPDGSNFTLKIRSTKLEDSAMYFCASAISGTSLWQFFGPGTRLTVL.

The chain has TRBV30 and TRBJ1-6; D is perhaps TRBD1 (5 bases). The V gene lost 1 base and the J gene lost 7 bases, with 8 bases spanning the gap. The CDR3 runs to 13 residues. Germline-derived CDR1 and CDR2 are GTSNPN and SVGIG (reference sequence). Here the CDR3 DNA reads TGTGCCTGGAGTGGGGACGGGAATTCACCCCTCCACTTT. It yields the protein CAWSGDGNSPLHF.

In its sample, this clone was seen a few times. The V gene is TRBV30, the J gene TRBJ1-6, with 9 bases matching TRBD1. The CDR3 covers 14 residues. From germline, CDR1 is GTSNPN and CDR2 SVGIG (reference sequence). V trimming: 5 bases; J trimming: 10 bases; junction bases outside the gene matches: 9. Here the CDR3 DNA reads TGTGCCTGGGGAAAGGGGACAGGGAAATCACCCCTCCACTTT. Its translation is CAWGKGTGKSPLHF.

The chain joins TRBV5-6 to TRBJ1-1; D might be TRBD1 (5 bases). Trimming took off 4 bases at V and 3 bases at J, with 13 bases between the two ends. The CDR3 loop spans 14 amino acids. The germline CDR1 and CDR2 sequences are SGHDT and YYEEEE. CDR3 sequence: CASSLDGTYTEAFF. In DNA, the CDR3 is TGTGCCAGCAGCCTTGACGGGACGTACACTGAAGCTTTCTTT.

V usage is TRBV19 and J usage is TRBJ1-6; D is uncertain. The germline V gene encodes CDR1 LNHDA and CDR2 SQIVND (reference sequence). CDR3 length equals 13 residues. Deletions cut 7 bases from V and 7 bases from J, with 11 bases between. This CDR3 reads CASNLLENSPLHF. In nucleotides, the CDR3 is TGTGCCAGTAATTTGTTAGAGAATTCACCCCTCCACTTT.

V and J are TRBV10-1 and TRBJ2-3; unclear D gene. This CDR3 contains 14 residues. Germline CDR1 WNHNN, CDR2 SYGVQD (reference sequence). The germline V and J ends were trimmed by 3 bases and 1 base, with 8 bases remaining between them. The CDR3 DNA is TGCGCCAGCAGTGATTCGGCGCGCACAGATACGCAGTATTTT. This sequence encodes CASSDSARTDTQYF.

The J gene is TRBJ2-7, the V gene TRBV5-1; the match to TRBD1 covers 10 bases. V trimming: 0 bases; J trimming: 5 bases; junction bases outside the gene matches: 5. From germline, CDR1 is SGHRS and CDR2 YFSETQ. This CDR3 has 15 residues. The CDR3 region is CASSLATGGFNEQYF. The CDR3 region has the DNA TGCGCCAGCAGCTTGGCGACAGGGGGCTTCAACGAGCAGTACTTC.

V gene TRBV29-1 combines with J gene TRBJ1-1; D gene ambiguous. CDR3 length: 12 residues. Germline CDR1 is SQVTM and CDR2 is ANQGSEA. V gave up 5 bases and J gave up 1 base, with 8 bases separating them. The CDR3 loop is CSVYSWNTEAFF. CDR3 coding DNA: TGCAGCGTTTACAGTTGGAACACTGAAGCTTTCTTT.

The chain couples TRBV6-1 to TRBJ1-1; a possible D gene is TRBD1 (5 bases). V was cut by 2 bases and J by 9 bases, with 10 bases left in between. Looked up from germline, CDR1 is MNHNS and CDR2 is SASEGT. The CDR3 has 12 amino acids. DNA of the CDR3: TGTGCCAGCAGTGAATCGACAGCTAAAGCTTTCTTT. Translation gives CASSESTAKAFF.

This sequence joins TRBV29-1 and TRBJ1-1; D might be TRBD1 (6 bases). The CDR3 runs to 13 residues. With 6 bases removed from V and 2 bases from J, the gap between germline ends came to 13 bases. Per germline, CDR1 SQVTM and CDR2 ANQGSEA. The CDR3 bases are TGCAGCGTCGCGAGGACAGCCAACACTGAAGCTTTCTTT. Encoded protein: CSVARTANTEAFF.

This clone was found a few times. V gene TRBV15 combines with J gene TRBJ1-5; TRBD1 matches at 8 bases. V was clipped by 0 bases and J by 6 bases; unmatched bases: 10. The CDR3 covers 17 residues. The germline gives CDR1 LNHNV, CDR2 YYDKDF (reference sequence). The CDR3 is CATSRDWAGGGGQPQHF. The DNA for the CDR3 is TGTGCCACCAGCAGAGATTGGGCAGGGGGCGGAGGTCAGCCCCAGCATTTT.

The chain links TRBV4-1 to TRBJ1-2, with TRBD1 matching 7 bases. The CDR3 runs 11 residues. Germline values: CDR1 MGHRA, CDR2 YSYEKL. Trimming at V came to 3 bases and at J to 13 bases, leaving 5 bases not matched to a gene. The CDR3 coding sequence is TGCGCCAGCAGCCATCCAAAGGGGGCCACCTTC. Its protein product is CASSHPKGATF.

The rearrangement joins TRBV7-2 to TRBJ2-2; D not certain. Trimming cost V 5 bases and J 7 bases, with 8 bases left between them. The germline CDR1 and CDR2 sequences are SGHTA and FQGNSA. This CDR3 comprises 12 residues. CDR3 bases: TGTGCCAGCAGCCATGGGAACGGGGAGCTGTTTTTT. Translating it yields CASSHGNGELFF.

The chain recombines TRBV2 with TRBJ1-1, with a weak D call TRBD1 (5 bases). CDR1 and CDR2 from the germline V gene are SNHLY and FYNNEI. Trimming cost V 6 bases and J 11 bases, with 13 bases left between them. This CDR3 has 11 residues. The CDR3 DNA sequence: TGTGCCAGCAGGGGTTCAGGGATGGCTTTCTTT. It codes for CASRGSGMAFF.

This chain links TRBV6-6 with TRBJ2-7; 8 bases fit TRBD1. Germline CDR1 reads MNHNY; CDR2 reads SVGAGI (reference sequence). There are 15 residues in the CDR3. The V gene end was trimmed by 6 bases and the J gene end by 9 bases; junction bases not matched to a gene: 16. The CDR3 nucleotides read TGTGCCAGCAGCCAAGGAGGGACAGGTGTGATGGGGCAGTACTTC. Protein product: CASSQGGTGVMGQYF.

The CDR3 region is CASSPGGNYGYTF. The DNA of the CDR3 is TGTGCCAGTAGTCCGGGGGGGAACTATGGCTACACCTTC. This chain joins TRBV19 and TRBJ1-2; D is perhaps TRBD1 (5 bases). Germline V gene data show CDR1 as LNHDA and CDR2 as SQIVND (reference sequence). The CDR3 is 13 residues long. Trimming stripped 5 bases from V and 2 bases from J, with 9 bases between.

The chain has TRBV2 and TRBJ1-1; D is perhaps TRBD1 (5 bases). This CDR3 has 14 residues. Germline CDR1 is SNHLY and CDR2 is FYNNEI. Trimming removed 5 bases at V and 1 base at J, with 11 bases between. CDR3 sequence reads: CASSWGDGNTEAFF. DNA of the CDR3: TGTGCCAGCAGTTGGGGGGACGGGAACACTGAAGCTTTCTTT.

This chain joins TRBV7-2 and TRBJ1-5; 7 bases are shared with TRBD1. Germline lookup yields CDR1 SGHTA and CDR2 FQGNSA. Losses at the gene ends were 4 bases for V and 2 bases for J; bases not matched to a gene: 5. This CDR3 is built from 15 residues. The CDR3: CASSSRTGGNQPQHF. CDR3 DNA sequence: TGTGCCAGCAGCTCTCGGACAGGTGGCAATCAGCCCCAGCATTTT.

The chain carries TRBV19 and TRBJ2-2; TRBD1 aligns across 7 bases. CDR1 is LNHDA, CDR2 SQIVND, per germline (reference sequence). The CDR3 consists of 15 residues. V shed 6 bases, J shed 2 bases, and the junction held 6 bases outside the gene matches. CDR3 DNA sequence: TGTGCCAGTAGGACGGGACAGCGTAACACCGGGGAGCTGTTTTTT. This gives the protein CASRTGQRNTGELFF.

This clone has a single count. This sequence joins TRBV9 and TRBJ1-1; D may be TRBD1 (5 bases). Germline lookup yields CDR1 SGDLS and CDR2 YYNGEE. CDR3 length equals 13 residues. Trimming left V 0 bases short and J 10 bases short, with 13 bases between. The CDR3 loop reads CASSVENQGIAFF. DNA for the CDR3: TGTGCCAGCAGCGTAGAAAATCAGGGAATAGCTTTCTTT.

The genes are TRBV2 and TRBJ1-2; TRBD1 might be the D (5 bases). Trimming took 6 bases from V and 4 from J, leaving 12 bases between them. The CDR3 has 13 amino acids. Germline V lookup: CDR1 SNHLY, CDR2 FYNNEI. In nucleotides, the CDR3 is TGTGCCAGCAGCACCGGGACGGGCTATGGCTACACCTTC. As protein: CASSTGTGYGYTF. Drawing the rest from reference TRBV2 and TRBJ1-2, the complete variable domain is EPEVTQTPSHQVTQMGQEVILRCVPISNHLYFYWYRQILGQKVEFLVSFYNNEISEKSEIFDDQFSVERPDGSNFTLKIRSTKLEDSAMYFCASSTGTGYGYTFGSGTRLTVV.

Written as DNA, the CDR3 is TGTGCCATCATGCTGGGGGAAGTCACTGGGGCCAACGTCCTGACTTTC. Translating gives CAIMLGEVTGANVLTF. This rearrangement joins TRBV10-3 to TRBJ2-6; D may match TRBD1 or TRBD2 (5 bases each). From germline, CDR1 is ENHRY and CDR2 SYGVKD. Trimming pared 7 bases from V and 2 bases from J, leaving 15 bases between. This CDR3 region has 16 residues.

V usage is TRBV2 and J usage is TRBJ1-5; 7 nucleotides match TRBD1. CDR1 and CDR2 (germline): SNHLY, FYNNEI. The CDR3 contains 15 residues. With 8 bases clipped from V and 2 bases from J, the junction kept 9 bases outside the gene matches. The CDR3 loop is CASCQQGLRNQPQHF. CDR3 bases: TGTGCCAGCTGTCAACAGGGGTTGCGCAATCAGCCCCAGCATTTT.